The present T cell receptor beta chain was sequenced within a study of OX40 agonist ivuxolimab in advanced cancers. Turning to the study itself: In three patients, partial responses were observed, one with hepatocellular carcinoma and two with cutaneous melanoma. Study outcomes and limitations: Relative to CD4+ cells, CD8+ T cells on average had more expanded clones.

Note on this clone: Its target is not known. One end of the junction is discordant with germline, which a read error may explain.

The CDR3 consists of 13 residues. Germline V gene sequence: CDR1 MNHEY, CDR2 SMNVEV (reference sequence). Produced via immunoSEQ multiplex PCR; TCRdb's table is partial and in-frame only. The sample consists of 65,000 to 80,000 clones, roughly 92% of them appearing once. The receptor was derived from an adult with an advanced solid tumor such as melanoma, head and neck, liver or kidney cancer. The chain joins TRBV27 to TRBJ1-1, with D hard to call. The sequencing here drew on CD4+ or CD8+ T cells sorted from blood, taken in a trial of the OX40 agonist ivuxolimab. The CDR3 loop is CASSLVQNTEAFF. The CDR3 DNA reads TGTGCCAGCAGTTTGGTTCAGAACACTGAAGCTTTTTTT.